Shown below are 32 T cell receptor beta chains from a single sample sequenced in a study of T cell responses to AZD1222 COVID-19 vaccine. Repertoires were generated with immunoSEQ multiplex PCR, while TCRdb's copy carries only in-frame clones and drops some. The sample yields 110,000 to 150,000 clones, 85% to 95% seen once. The material was peripheral blood, obtained on day 0 of AZD1222 vaccination. The receptors were gathered from an adult in good health.

This clone was seen a single time. This chain connects TRBV28 to TRBJ2-1; TRBD2 agrees at 7 bases. The germline V gene encodes CDR1 MDHEN and CDR2 SYDVKM. Trimming took 5 bases from V and 0 from J; bases not matched to a gene: 7. The length of the CDR3 is 16 residues. CDR3 sequence reads: CASSDIRGSSYNEQFF. DNA for the CDR3: TGTGCCAGCAGTGACATCCGCGGGAGCTCCTACAATGAGCAGTTCTTC.

The chain has TRBV4-1 and TRBJ2-1, with 9 bases identical to TRBD2. V shed 1 base and J 7 bases; nucleotides not matched to a gene: 5. This CDR3 is built from 15 residues. Germline V gene lookup returns CDR1 MGHRA and CDR2 YSYEKL. This CDR3 is CASSQGLAGRNEQFF. Here the CDR3 DNA reads TGCGCCAGCAGCCAAGGCCTAGCGGGAAGGAATGAGCAGTTCTTC.

V and J are TRBV7-2 and TRBJ1-4; no clear D gene. The CDR3 has 13 amino acids. V shed 1 base and J shed 8 bases, with 8 bases lying between them. Germline V gene lookup returns CDR1 SGHTA and CDR2 FQGNSA. CDR3 region: CASSLGFGEKLFF. The CDR3 DNA follows: TGTGCCAGCAGCTTAGGATTTGGGGAAAAACTGTTTTTT.

Here the CDR3 DNA reads TGTGCCAGCAGCCAAGACGAGGGGACTCAGCCCCAGCATTTT. Translating gives CASSQDEGTQPQHF. The chain couples TRBV4-2 to TRBJ1-5; weak D call: TRBD1 (5 bases). The CDR3 totals 14 residues. Trimming cost V 0 bases and J 6 bases, with 9 bases left between them. In germline, CDR1 is LGHNA, CDR2 YNFKEQ.

The chain recombines TRBV7-8 with TRBJ1-1; D call uncertain. The germline V gene has CDR1 SGHVS and CDR2 FQNEAQ. The CDR3 length is 14 residues. With 1 base removed from V and 2 bases from J, the gap between germline ends came to 8 bases. The CDR3, as DNA: TGTGCCAGCAGCTTAGTCGCGGAAAACACTGAAGCTTTCTTT. Translating it yields CASSLVAENTEAFF. The full variable domain, rest sourced from reference TRBV7-8 and TRBJ1-1, is GAGVSQSPRYKVAKRGQDVALRCDPISGHVSLFWYQQALGQGPEFLTYFQNEAQLDKSGLPSDRFFAERPEGSVSTLKIQRTQQEDSAVYLCASSLVAENTEAFFGQGTRLTVV.

This clone was detected once. The chain recombines TRBV4-2 with TRBJ2-3, with D unclear. Germline CDR1 is LGHNA and CDR2 is YNFKEQ. This CDR3 has 13 amino acids. Between the trimmed V and J ends, which lost 4 bases and 6 bases, there was a span of 11 bases. CDR3 in DNA: TGTGCCAGCAGCCCCCAGCGTATGGATACGCAGTATTTT. Translated: CASSPQRMDTQYF.

This sequence joins TRBV19 and TRBJ2-2; D is uncertain. With 7 bases removed from V and 2 bases from J, the gap between germline ends came to 14 bases. Germline V gene lookup returns CDR1 LNHDA and CDR2 SQIVND (reference sequence). The CDR3 has 15 amino acids. CDR3 sequence reads: CASTLVGENTGELFF. Written as DNA, the CDR3 is TGTGCCAGTACCCTAGTTGGGGAAAACACCGGGGAGCTGTTTTTT.

The rearrangement uses TRBV27 and TRBJ1-2, with TRBD1 as a possible D gene (5 bases). V lost 5 bases to trimming and J lost 4 bases, with 17 bases between them. CDR3 length: 15 residues. Per germline, CDR1 MNHEY and CDR2 SMNVEV (reference sequence). CDR3 loop: CASSARGTRSYGYTF. The CDR3 DNA follows: TGTGCCAGCAGTGCGCGGGGCACAAGAAGCTATGGCTACACCTTC.

The chain uses TRBV5-1 and TRBJ1-2; TRBD1 matches at 9 bases. The CDR3 is made up of 15 amino acids. V shed 2 bases and J 4 bases; nucleotides not matched to a gene: 6. Per the germline V gene, CDR1 is SGHRS and CDR2 is YFSETQ. CDR3 region: CASSLTSTGGYGYTF. For the CDR3, the DNA is TGCGCCAGCAGCTTAACATCGACAGGGGGCTATGGCTACACCTTC.

The chain couples TRBV28 to TRBJ1-6, with TRBD1 matching 9 bases. The CDR3 sequence is 13 residues long. From germline, CDR1 is MDHEN and CDR2 SYDVKM. After removal of 4 bases from V and 8 bases from J, the junction contained 0 bases not matched to a gene. The CDR3 loop reads CASSWTGDSPLHF. Written as DNA, the CDR3 is TGTGCCAGCAGTTGGACAGGGGATTCACCCCTCCACTTT.

The chain recombines TRBV4-1 with TRBJ2-7; 7 bases are shared with TRBD2. This CDR3 is built from 14 residues. V was clipped by 4 bases and J by 2 bases; unmatched bases: 5. Germline V lookup: CDR1 MGHRA, CDR2 YSYEKL. Here the CDR3 DNA reads TGCGCCAGCAGCCCCCGAGCGGGACCCTACGAGCAGTACTTC. Amino acids: CASSPRAGPYEQYF.

V and J are TRBV24-1 and TRBJ2-1, with D maybe TRBD2 (6 bases). Between the trimmed V and J ends, which lost 3 bases and 8 bases, there was a span of 13 bases. The CDR3 is 14 amino acids. CDR1 and CDR2 (germline): KGHDR, SFDVKD. The chain's CDR3 is CATSDPGGLHEQFF. In DNA, the CDR3 is TGTGCCACCAGTGATCCCGGGGGTCTACATGAGCAGTTCTTC.

The V and J genes are TRBV5-1 and TRBJ1-1; possibly TRBD1 for D (6 bases). The germline V and J ends were trimmed by 0 bases and 4 bases, with 10 bases remaining between them. The CDR3 has 14 amino acids. The germline CDR1 and CDR2 sequences are SGHRS and YFSETQ. CDR3 in DNA: TGCGCCAGCAGCTTGGAGGGGGGGAGCACTGAAGCTTTCTTT. Its translation: CASSLEGGSTEAFF.

V is TRBV28 and J is TRBJ2-7, with D maybe TRBD2 (6 bases). The CDR3 extends over 14 amino acids. CDR1 and CDR2 from the germline V gene are MDHEN and SYDVKM. V gave up 8 bases and J gave up 2 bases, with 16 bases separating them. The CDR3 sequence: CASVPSGLAYEQYF. CDR3 bases: TGTGCCAGCGTACCGAGCGGGCTTGCCTACGAGCAGTACTTC. Combining the CDR3 with reference TRBV28 and TRBJ2-7 gives the whole variable domain DVKVTQSSRYLVKRTGEKVFLECVQDMDHENMFWYRQDPGLGLRLIYFSYDVKMKEKGDIPEGYSVSREKKERFSLILESASTNQTSMYLCASVPSGLAYEQYFGPGTRLTVT.

The chain recombines TRBV7-3 with TRBJ2-5; 8 bases match TRBD1. Germline CDR1 and CDR2: SGHTA and FQGTGA. With V trimmed by 5 bases and J by 5 bases, 10 bases remained unmatched. The CDR3 loop spans 15 amino acids. CDR3 sequence: CASSLRTGSGETQYF. In nucleotides, the CDR3 is TGTGCCAGCAGCCTACGGACAGGGTCGGGGGAGACCCAGTACTTC. The whole variable domain, filled in from reference TRBV7-3 and TRBJ2-5, reads GAGVSQTPSNKVTEKGKYVELRCDPISGHTALYWYRQSLGQGPEFLIYFQGTGAADDSGLPNDRFFAVRPEGSVSTLKIQRTERGDSAVYLCASSLRTGSGETQYFGPGTRLLVL.

The CDR3: CASSSRGQANEKLFF. The CDR3 region has the DNA TGTGCCAGCAGCTCCAGGGGACAGGCTAATGAAAAACTGTTTTTT. The chain carries TRBV5-4 and TRBJ1-4, with 8 bases lining up with TRBD1. V was clipped by 3 bases and J by 3 bases; unmatched bases: 4. Germline V gene sequence: CDR1 SGHNT, CDR2 YYREEE (reference sequence). The CDR3 is made up of 15 amino acids.

The genes are TRBV7-8 and TRBJ1-2, with 7 bases that match TRBD1. This CDR3 is built from 14 residues. The germline V gene encodes CDR1 SGHVS and CDR2 FQNEAQ. Trimming took 5 bases from V and 2 from J; bases not matched to a gene: 5. The CDR3 coding sequence is TGTGCCAGCAGCACAGGGGTAGGGAACTATGGCTACACCTTC. It codes for CASSTGVGNYGYTF.

This clone is a singleton in its sample. The chain combines TRBV3-1 (or the pseudogene TRBV3-2) with TRBJ1-4; maybe TRBD1 (5 bases). This CDR3 has 15 residues. Trimming took 6 bases from V and 0 from J, leaving 11 bases between them. The germline gives CDR1 LGHDT, CDR2 YNNKEL (reference sequence). The CDR3 loop is CASSRRQSTNEKLFF. The CDR3 nucleotides read TGTGCCAGCAGTCGAAGACAGTCAACTAATGAAAAACTGTTTTTT.

V gene TRBV30 combines with J gene TRBJ2-7; D is perhaps TRBD1 (5 bases). Per germline, CDR1 GTSNPN and CDR2 SVGIG (reference sequence). Trimming took 0 bases from V and 2 from J, leaving 11 bases between them. The CDR3 has 14 amino acids. The CDR3 DNA follows: TGTGCCTGGAGTGTACCCAGGGCCACCTACGAGCAGTACTTC. Amino acid sequence: CAWSVPRATYEQYF. The variable domain in full, with the rest retrieved from reference TRBV30 and TRBJ2-7, is SQTIHQWPATLVQPVGSPLSLECTVEGTSNPNLYWYRQAAGRGLQLLFYSVGIGQISSEVPQNLSASRPQDRQFILSSKKLLLSDSGFYLCAWSVPRATYEQYFGPGTRLTVT.

This chain uses TRBV11-2 with TRBJ2-1, with D perhaps TRBD1 or TRBD2 (5 bases each). The CDR3 has 16 amino acids. The germline CDR1 and CDR2 sequences are SGHAT and FQNNGV. V gave up 2 bases and J gave up 0 bases, with 11 bases separating them. The CDR3 region is CASSLRRDHSYNEQFF. The DNA of the CDR3 is TGTGCCAGCAGCTTAAGAAGGGACCACTCCTACAATGAGCAGTTCTTC.

This clone turned up a few times. J is TRBJ2-7 and V is TRBV12-3 or TRBV12-4; unclear D gene. With 4 bases removed from V and 4 bases from J, the gap between germline ends came to 8 bases. This CDR3 is built from 12 residues. CDR3 loop: CASSYLKYEQYF. The CDR3 region has the DNA TGTGCCAGCAGTTACCTCAAGTACGAGCAGTACTTC.

The chain recombines TRBV4-1 with TRBJ1-2; D unclear. This CDR3 is 16 amino acids long. Trimming shortened V by 0 bases and J by 4 bases, and 15 bases separated the two germline ends. The germline CDR1 and CDR2 sequences are MGHRA and YSYEKL. CDR3 sequence: CASSQEAALPLYGYTF. The CDR3, as DNA: TGCGCCAGCAGCCAAGAGGCAGCTCTACCCCTCTATGGCTACACCTTC.

The rearrangement joins TRBV13 to TRBJ1-1; D may be TRBD1 (6 bases). V lost 7 bases and J 8 bases, leaving 20 bases between the germline ends. CDR1 and CDR2 from the germline V gene are PRHDT and FYEKMQ (reference sequence). CDR3 length equals 14 residues. CDR3 bases: TGTGCCAGCATGGAGTGGCAGGGGTTTGAGGAAGCTTTCTTT. Amino acid sequence: CASMEWQGFEEAFF. Looking up the rest from reference TRBV13 and TRBJ1-1 gives the full variable domain: AAGVIQSPRHLIKEKRETATLKCYPIPRHDTVYWYQQGPGQDPQFLISFYEKMQSDKGSIPDRFSAQQFSDYHSELNMSSLELGDSALYFCASMEWQGFEEAFFGQGTRLTVV.

The V gene is TRBV19, the J gene TRBJ1-2; D remains unclear. Trimming stripped 3 bases from V and 7 bases from J, with 12 bases between. The CDR3 length is 13 residues. Germline lookup yields CDR1 LNHDA and CDR2 SQIVND (reference sequence). CDR3 nucleotide sequence: TGTGCCAGTAGTATCCTGGGGTCCCGTGGCTACACCTTC. Protein sequence: CASSILGSRGYTF.

The gene calls are TRBV11-2 and TRBJ1-1, with a weak D call TRBD1 (5 bases). The V gene lost 5 bases and the J gene lost 4 bases, with 14 bases spanning the gap. Germline V CDR1 and CDR2: SGHAT, FQNNGV. This CDR3 is 14 amino acids long. The CDR3 bases are TGTGCCAGCAGCGCCGGACCGGGGGGCACTGAAGCTTTCTTT. Amino acids: CASSAGPGGTEAFF.

The chain is built from TRBV2 and TRBJ2-1; TRBD2 matches 10 bases. J lost 10 bases, V lost 8 bases, and 17 bases had no gene match. The CDR3 is 16 residues long. Germline CDR1 reads SNHLY; CDR2 reads FYNNEI. CDR3 bases: TGTGCCAGCTTCCGTTCAAGCGGGAGGGCCGGAGGAGAGCAGTTCTTC. Translation: CASFRSSGRAGGEQFF.

The J gene is TRBJ2-1, the V gene TRBV5-1, with D unresolved. This CDR3 region has 15 residues. Germline-derived CDR1 and CDR2 are SGHRS and YFSETQ. Between the trimmed V and J ends, which lost 1 base and 6 bases, there was a span of 14 bases. CDR3 DNA sequence: TGCGCCAGCAGCTTGTATGGCGTAGTACTCAATGAGCAGTTCTTC. This gives the protein CASSLYGVVLNEQFF. Combining the CDR3 with reference TRBV5-1 and TRBJ2-1 gives the whole variable domain KAGVTQTPRYLIKTRGQQVTLSCSPISGHRSVSWYQQTPGQGLQFLFEYFSETQRNKGNFPGRFSGRQFSNSRSEMNVSTLELGDSALYLCASSLYGVVLNEQFFGPGTRLTVL.

The rearrangement uses TRBV10-3 and TRBJ1-5; D is unclear. Germline values: CDR1 ENHRY, CDR2 SYGVKD. The germline V and J ends were trimmed by 3 bases and 3 bases, with 9 bases remaining between them. The CDR3 totals 14 residues. The CDR3 here is CAISDFRLNQPQHF. CDR3 bases: TGTGCCATCAGTGATTTTAGGCTCAATCAGCCCCAGCATTTT.

The J gene is TRBJ2-1, the V gene TRBV12-5; no clear D gene. Germline V gene lookup returns CDR1 LGHNT and CDR2 FRNRAP. The CDR3 runs to 13 residues. The V and J ends lost 6 bases and 6 bases respectively, with 12 bases between them. CDR3 DNA sequence: TGTGCTAGTGGCCTTCCTAGTCGCAATGAGCAGTTCTTC. It specifies CASGLPSRNEQFF.

V is TRBV10-2 and J is TRBJ2-7, with D unresolved. The CDR3 sequence is 15 residues long. Per germline, CDR1 WSHSY and CDR2 SAAADI. The germline V and J ends were trimmed by 2 bases and 0 bases, with 11 bases remaining between them. CDR3 sequence (DNA): TGCGCCAGCAGTGAGGAGCGAGACTCCTCCTACGAGCAGTACTTC. The encoded protein is CASSEERDSSYEQYF.

In its sample, this clone was seen a few times. V and J are TRBV2 and TRBJ1-1; no clear D gene. The germline V and J ends were trimmed by 2 bases and 4 bases, with 26 bases remaining between them. Germline loops: CDR1 SNHLY, CDR2 FYNNEI. The CDR3 is 19 amino acids. The CDR3 loop reads CASSEPHPISRRPSTEAFF. The CDR3 nucleotides are TGTGCCAGCAGTGAACCCCACCCTATCAGCCGACGGCCATCCACTGAAGCTTTCTTT.

V usage is TRBV6-1 and J usage is TRBJ1-2, with D perhaps TRBD1 (5 bases). Trimming cost V 3 bases and J 4 bases, with 15 bases left between them. This CDR3 has 15 residues. CDR1 and CDR2 (germline): MNHNS, SASEGT. The CDR3 reads CASSEPGTTPYGYTF. The CDR3 bases are TGTGCCAGCAGTGAGCCGGGGACTACACCCTATGGCTACACCTTC.